The clone carrying this TCR beta chain has just one count. This table comes from immunoSEQ multiplex PCR, and its TCRdb copy is limited to in-frame clones, with some not included. Of fewer than 150,000 clones in the sample, roughly 89% were seen once. This sample is drawn from a study of blood T cell repertoires in COVID-19. At the level of the study: Sites in the United States, Italy and Spain provided acute and convalescent COVID-19 samples.

Sequencing was done on a sample of peripheral blood. The receptor was isolated from a woman in her thirties or forties with acute or convalescent COVID-19.

DNA for the CDR3: TGCGCCAGCAGCTTTGACGGGGGGACTGAAGCTTTCTTT. As protein: CASSFDGGTEAFF. This sequence joins TRBV5-1 and TRBJ1-1, with a weak D call TRBD1 (5 bases). Trimming removed 2 bases from V and 5 bases from J, with 10 bases in between. CDR1 is SGHRS and CDR2 is YFSETQ in the germline V gene. The CDR3 spans 13 residues.